These T cell receptor beta chains were read from a single sample in a study of identical twins. TCRdb called the 5' RACE reads again in MiXCR, with one record for every CDR3 protein. The repertoire holds just over 450,000 distinct CDR3 sequences, with approximately 15% as singletons. These sequences were also reported in another study, on yellow fever vaccine responses in identical twins.

Sample: CD4+ T cells sorted from blood. These receptors all come from a woman aged 18-30 years in good health. CDR3s include the opening cysteine and the closing phenylalanine or tryptophan. The order of the fields is D gene, V gene, J gene, CDR3 protein. A D gene is named only where the DNA matches it firmly.

>.|TRBV30|TRBJ2-7
CAWSYGEREQYF
>.|TRBV24-1|TRBJ2-7
CATSDPTSSAYEQYF
>.|TRBV9|TRBJ2-7
CASSANSRSYEQYF
>.|TRBV28|TRBJ2-3
CASSSKRLTGLSTDTQYF
>.|TRBV2|TRBJ2-7
CASKEEIAMDVQYF
>.|TRBV6-2/TRBV6-3|TRBJ2-6
CASSYYLTGANVLTF
>TRBD1|TRBV10-3|TRBJ2-1
CAISPGTGTYNEQFF
>.|TRBV18|TRBJ1-1
CASSPPIKLTMNTEAFF
>TRBD1|TRBV13|TRBJ2-1
CASSYDRGHEQFF
>.|TRBV6-2/TRBV6-3|TRBJ1-2
CASSSTFGSRVDGYTF
>.|TRBV15|TRBJ1-5
CATSRKQDSNQPQHF
>.|TRBV7-2|TRBJ2-1
CASSPRVYNEQFF
>.|TRBV3-1|TRBJ2-1
CASSQQGGEQFF
>TRBD2|TRBV5-1|TRBJ2-7
CASSNITGTSSEQYF
>TRBD2|TRBV15|TRBJ2-1
CATSRVTSGRGSNEQFF
>.|TRBV6-5|TRBJ1-6
CASSSPLLNSPLHF
>TRBD1|TRBV7-8|TRBJ2-2
CASTKTGANTGELFF
>.|TRBV19|TRBJ2-5
CASSSARLGTQYF
>.|TRBV3-1|TRBJ1-4
CASSRQLTNEKLFF
>TRBD2|TRBV27|TRBJ2-7
CASSFSRGLAGREQYF
>.|TRBV24-1|TRBJ1-2
CATSGLKYGYTF
>.|TRBV20-1|TRBJ2-2
CSATRPETGELFF
>TRBD1|TRBV4-2|TRBJ2-7
CASSQGQGAAYEQYF
>.|TRBV2|TRBJ1-1
CASSGPAMNTEAFF
>.|TRBV6-6|TRBJ2-7
CASSWLGQKYF
>TRBD1|TRBV5-6|TRBJ2-1
CASSLWGQVYNEQFF
>.|TRBV7-2|TRBJ2-1
CASSLAGRGDNEQFF
>.|TRBV5-5|TRBJ1-3
CASSSLLSAGNTIYF
>TRBD2|TRBV7-9|TRBJ2-7
CASSPVSGGEYEQYF
>.|TRBV4-1|TRBJ2-7
CASSQDNGYEQYF